This T cell receptor (beta chain) was sequenced for a study of response to subunit inactivated influenza vaccine. One entry per CDR3 protein, called by TCRdb with MiXCR from the RT-PCR reads. The table records around 580,000 distinct CDR3 sequences, 10% to 15% of them present only once. V lost 8 bases and J lost 7; bases outside the gene matches: 11. The CDR3 has 13 amino acids. Germline values: CDR1 MNHEY, CDR2 SVGEGT. The sequence was collected from a man aged 45-60 years who received an inactivated influenza vaccine. This chain connects TRBV6-2 or TRBV6-3 to TRBJ2-7; TRBD2 matches at 7 bases. The material sequenced was PBMCs from blood, taken on the day of vaccination. The CDR3 region is CASLGRLGGEQYF. CDR3 in DNA: TGTGCCAGCTTAGGACGCCTGGGAGGGGAGCAGTACTTC.